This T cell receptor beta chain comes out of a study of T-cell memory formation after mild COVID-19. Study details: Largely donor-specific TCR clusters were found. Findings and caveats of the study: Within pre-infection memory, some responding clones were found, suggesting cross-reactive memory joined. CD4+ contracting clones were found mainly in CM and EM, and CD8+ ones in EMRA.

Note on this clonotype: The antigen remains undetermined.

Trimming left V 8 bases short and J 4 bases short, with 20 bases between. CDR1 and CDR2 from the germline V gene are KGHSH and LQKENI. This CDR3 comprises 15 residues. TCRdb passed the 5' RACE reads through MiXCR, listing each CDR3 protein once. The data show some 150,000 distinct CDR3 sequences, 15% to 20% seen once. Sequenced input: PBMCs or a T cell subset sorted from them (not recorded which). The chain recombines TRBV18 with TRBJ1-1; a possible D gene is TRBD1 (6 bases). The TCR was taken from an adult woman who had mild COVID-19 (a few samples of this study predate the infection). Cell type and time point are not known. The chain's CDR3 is CASRGFQQGGTEAFF. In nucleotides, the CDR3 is TGTGCCAGCCGAGGCTTTCAACAGGGAGGCACTGAAGCTTTCTTT. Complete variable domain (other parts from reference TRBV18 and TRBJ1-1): NAGVMQNPRHLVRRRGQEARLRCSPMKGHSHVYWYRQLPEEGLKFMVYLQKENIIDESGMPKERFSAEFPKEGPSILRIQQVVRGDSAAYFCASRGFQQGGTEAFFGQGTRLTVV.